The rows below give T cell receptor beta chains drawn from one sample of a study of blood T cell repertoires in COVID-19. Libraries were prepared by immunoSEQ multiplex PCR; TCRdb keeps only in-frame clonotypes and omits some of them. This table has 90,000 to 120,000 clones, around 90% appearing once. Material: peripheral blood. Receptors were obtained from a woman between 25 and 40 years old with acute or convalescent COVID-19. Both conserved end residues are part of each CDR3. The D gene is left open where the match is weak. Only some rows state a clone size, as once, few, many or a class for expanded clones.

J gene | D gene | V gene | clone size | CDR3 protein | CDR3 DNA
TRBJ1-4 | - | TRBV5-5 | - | CASSLVQGYSNEKLFF | TGTGCCAGCAGCTTGGTGCAGGGGTATTCTAATGAAAAACTGTTTTTT
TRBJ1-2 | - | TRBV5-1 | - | CASSRSGGEGYTF | TGCGCCAGCAGCCGATCCGGCGGGGAGGGCTACACCTTC
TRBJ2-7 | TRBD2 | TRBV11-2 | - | CASSLEVGGRYEQYF | TGTGCCAGCAGCTTAGAGGTCGGGGGGAGATACGAGCAGTACTTC
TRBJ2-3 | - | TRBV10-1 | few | CASSELRGTDTQYF | TGCGCCAGCAGTGAGTTGCGCGGCACAGATACGCAGTATTTT
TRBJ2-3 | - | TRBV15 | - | CATRGGASDTQYF | TGTGCCACGAGAGGAGGCGCCTCGGATACGCAGTATTTT
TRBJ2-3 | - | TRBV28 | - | CASTKTGGQNTQYF | TGTGCCAGCACCAAAACCGGGGGACAGAATACGCAGTATTTT
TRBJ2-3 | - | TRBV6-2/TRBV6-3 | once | CASSYQLGGVTSDTQYF | TGTGCCAGCAGTTACCAACTAGGAGGGGTTACGTCGGATACGCAGTATTTT
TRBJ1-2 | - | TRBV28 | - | CASSLGRGDGYTF | TGTGCCAGCAGTTTAGGGCGGGGAGATGGCTACACCTTC
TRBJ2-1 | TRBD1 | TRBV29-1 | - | CAGQGGSYNEQFF | TGTGCAGGACAGGGCGGCTCCTACAATGAGCAGTTCTTC
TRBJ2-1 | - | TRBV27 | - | CASSFPGREQFF | TGTGCCAGCAGTTTCCCAGGTCGTGAGCAGTTCTTC
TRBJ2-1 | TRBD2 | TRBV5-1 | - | CASSLSGGGNEQFF | TGCGCCAGCAGCTTGAGCGGGGGGGGCAATGAGCAGTTCTTC
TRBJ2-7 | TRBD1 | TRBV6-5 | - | CASNRGREQYF | TGTGCCAGTAACAGGGGACGGGAGCAGTACTTC
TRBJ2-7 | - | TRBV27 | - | CATRVGAREQYF | TGTGCCACCCGGGTGGGGGCGAGGGAGCAGTACTTC
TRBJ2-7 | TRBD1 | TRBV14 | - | CASSLRGQLAYEQYF | TGTGCCAGCAGCCTCAGGGGGCAGTTAGCCTACGAGCAGTACTTC
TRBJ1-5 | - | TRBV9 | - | CASSAHEANQPQHF | TGTGCCAGCAGCGCCCATGAGGCGAATCAGCCCCAGCATTTT
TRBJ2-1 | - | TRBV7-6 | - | CASSLGLAQSSYNEQFF | TGTGCCAGCAGCTTAGGGCTAGCACAGAGCTCCTACAATGAGCAGTTCTTC
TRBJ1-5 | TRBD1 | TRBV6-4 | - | CASSYRGGLGQPQHF | TGTGCCAGCAGTTACAGGGGGGGGTTAGGCCAGCCCCAGCATTTT
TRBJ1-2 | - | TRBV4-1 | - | CASSQDWQGVDGYTF | TGCGCCAGCAGCCAAGACTGGCAAGGAGTCGATGGCTACACCTTC
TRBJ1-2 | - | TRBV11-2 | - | CASMRRAGEASGGYTF | TGTGCCAGCATGCGTCGTGCGGGGGAGGCCAGTGGCGGCTACACCTTC
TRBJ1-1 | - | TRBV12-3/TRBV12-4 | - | CASSLWTAEAFF | TGTGCCAGCAGTCTCTGGACAGCTGAAGCTTTCTTT
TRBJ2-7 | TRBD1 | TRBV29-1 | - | CSVAGQGDEQYF | TGCAGCGTTGCGGGACAGGGGGATGAGCAGTACTTC
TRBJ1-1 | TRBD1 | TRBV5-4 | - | CASSARDRSTEAFF | TGTGCCAGCAGCGCCCGGGACAGGTCCACTGAAGCTTTCTTT
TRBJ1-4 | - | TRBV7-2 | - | CASSSGQLSNEKLFF | TGTGCCAGCAGCTCCGGACAGCTTTCTAATGAAAAACTGTTTTTT
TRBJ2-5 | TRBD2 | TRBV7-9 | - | CASSLDIRGIAGNQETQYF | TGTGCCAGCAGCTTAGATATCCGGGGTATAGCGGGGAACCAAGAGACCCAGTACTTC
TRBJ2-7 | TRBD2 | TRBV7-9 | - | CASSPSGRAGEQYF | TGTGCCAGCAGCCCAAGCGGGAGGGCCGGGGAGCAGTACTTC
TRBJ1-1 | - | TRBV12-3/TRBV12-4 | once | CASSYAAGTEAFF | TGTGCCAGCAGTTATGCGGCGGGAACTGAAGCTTTCTTT
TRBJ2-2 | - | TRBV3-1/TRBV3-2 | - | CASSQTAAPNTGELFF | TGTGCCAGCAGCCAAACAGCGGCCCCGAACACCGGGGAGCTGTTTTTT
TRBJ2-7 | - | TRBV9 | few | CASSVASASSYEQYF | TGTGCCAGCAGCGTAGCTAGCGCGAGCTCCTACGAGCAGTACTTC
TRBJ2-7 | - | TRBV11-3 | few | CASSFSPGAYEQYF | TGTGCCAGCAGCTTTTCCCCGGGGGCCTACGAGCAGTACTTC
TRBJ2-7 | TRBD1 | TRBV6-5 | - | CASTLTGVGSYEQYF | TGTGCCAGCACCCTCACAGGGGTAGGGTCCTACGAGCAGTACTTC
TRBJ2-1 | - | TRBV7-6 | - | CASSLGLEGTNEQFF | TGTGCCAGCAGCTTAGGGTTGGAGGGAACCAATGAGCAGTTCTTC
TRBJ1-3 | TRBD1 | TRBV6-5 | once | CASSSWDRVGNTIYF | TGTGCCAGCAGTTCATGGGACAGGGTGGGAAACACCATATATTTT
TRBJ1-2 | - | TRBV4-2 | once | CASSQDPVRAGYTF | TGTGCCAGCAGCCAAGATCCAGTCAGGGCCGGCTACACCTTC
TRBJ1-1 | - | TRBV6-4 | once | CASSVSRDTEAFF | TGTGCCAGCAGTGTAAGCAGGGACACTGAAGCTTTCTTT
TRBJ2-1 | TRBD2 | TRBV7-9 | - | CASSSPRKAGGGDNEQFF | TGTGCCAGCAGCTCCCCCCGAAAAGCGGGAGGGGGGGACAATGAGCAGTTCTTC
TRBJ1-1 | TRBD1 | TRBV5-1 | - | CASSLTTGANTEAFF | TGCGCCAGCAGCTTAACGACAGGGGCGAACACTGAAGCTTTCTTT